This T cell receptor beta chain appears in the sequencing data of a study of T cell repertoires in cytomegalovirus infection (dated by TCRdb to between 2018 and 2020). Some background on the complete study: Donor HLA type was relevant to the analysis, because carriage of CMV infection together with the matching HLA type was indicated by public TCR beta signatures.

On this clonotype: Its antigen is currently not known. The record has no base qualities; no much larger clone is one base away.

From the cysteine up to the phenylalanine, the CDR3 has a length of 13 residues. The sequence is cut down to CDR3 DNA, 39 bases in frame from base 1. V loses 5 bases of germline sequence and J loses 3 bases, and the interval between the two ends is 11 bases. CDR1 and CDR2, looked up from the germline V gene (reference sequence), are DFQATT and SNEGSKA. Instrument used: Illumina HiSeq 1500. TCRdb reprocessed the public reads (quality trimming at Q25 with fastp, clone calling with MiXCR) and kept in-frame beta chains. Rows with one shared CDR3 protein collapse into an entry with the most common genes and DNA. Within this sample are about 740,000 distinct CDR3 sequences, with less than 40% of them counted one time only. The ten largest clones add up to roughly 2.9% of the sample. Results the study describes overall, beyond this receptor: In both this cohort and an independent cohort of 300 to 450 donors, the cumulative frequency of public TCR beta family members distinguished carriers of CMV infection plus the relevant HLA type. In the ex vivo response, HLA-C-restricted CMV-specific TCR beta clonotypes were dominant, and in two of eight donors the single most frequent clonotype came from this HLA-C-restricted group.

The clonotype was recovered from a human donor in good health (CMV status not recorded). Some clones in this sample may be carry-over from other donors' samples. The chain employs TRBV20-1 and TRBJ1-5; the D gene is possibly TRBD1, with 6 bases matching. The sample was PBMCs. The CDR3: CSAPGQINQPQHF. Here is the DNA: TGCAGTGCTCCTGGACAGATCAATCAGCCCCAGCATTTT.